Sequencing of this T cell receptor (beta chain) was carried out in a study of spatial heterogeneity in lung cancer. Study background: The average appearance count of each unique TCR and UMI combination in raw reads was more than 9.5.

This sample's time point: sample taken at primary tumor resection. Donation came from around 72 patients with untreated early-stage non-small cell lung cancer. The authors sequenced whole RNA from tumor, nontumor lung or frozen PBMC without sorting. This CDR3 is built from 13 residues. Germline CDR1 reads MNHNS; CDR2 reads SASEGT. Trimming took off 3 bases at V and 6 bases at J, with 10 bases between the two ends. By sample share, this clonotype is medium-sized. This beta chain appears as a stray read in a library generated for alpha chains; its size is not informative. TCRdb re-analysed the 5' RACE reads in MiXCR, keeping a single row per CDR3 protein. The sample shows thousands of distinct CDR3 sequences, roughly 3.3% of them seen only once.

The clonotype comes from a human donor with early-stage non-small cell lung cancer. The sample consisted of lung tissue, taken at surgery. The V and J genes are TRBV6-1 and TRBJ2-3, with unresolved D. The CDR3 sequence is CASSDGVWDTQYF. CDR3 nucleotides: TGTGCCAGCAGTGATGGGGTTTGGGATACGCAGTATTTT.